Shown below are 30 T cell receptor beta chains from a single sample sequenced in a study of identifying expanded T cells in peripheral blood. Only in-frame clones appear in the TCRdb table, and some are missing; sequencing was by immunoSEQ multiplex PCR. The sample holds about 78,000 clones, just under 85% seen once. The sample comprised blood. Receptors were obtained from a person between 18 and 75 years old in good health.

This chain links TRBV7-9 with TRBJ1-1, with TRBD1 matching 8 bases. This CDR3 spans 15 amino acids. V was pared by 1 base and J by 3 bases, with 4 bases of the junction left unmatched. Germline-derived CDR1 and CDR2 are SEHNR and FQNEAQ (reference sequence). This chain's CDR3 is CASSLGQGRHTEAFF. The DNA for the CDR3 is TGTGCCAGCAGCTTAGGACAGGGGAGGCACACTGAAGCTTTCTTT.

CDR3 DNA: TGCGCCAGCAGCCGGCTGGGACAGGGGACCAAATATTTTAGCTCCTACAATGAGCAGTTCTTC. Protein product: CASSRLGQGTKYFSSYNEQFF. The chain has TRBV4-1 and TRBJ2-1, with 10 bases aligning to TRBD1. The CDR3 totals 21 residues. Germline V gene data show CDR1 as MGHRA and CDR2 as YSYEKL. V gave up 4 bases and J gave up 0 bases; unmatched junction bases: 18.

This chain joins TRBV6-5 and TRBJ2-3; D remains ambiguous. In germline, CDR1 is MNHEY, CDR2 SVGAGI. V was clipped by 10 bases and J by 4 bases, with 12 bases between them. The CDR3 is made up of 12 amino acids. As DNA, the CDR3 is TGTGCCAACGCAACGGGTCCAGATACGCAGTATTTT. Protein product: CANATGPDTQYF.

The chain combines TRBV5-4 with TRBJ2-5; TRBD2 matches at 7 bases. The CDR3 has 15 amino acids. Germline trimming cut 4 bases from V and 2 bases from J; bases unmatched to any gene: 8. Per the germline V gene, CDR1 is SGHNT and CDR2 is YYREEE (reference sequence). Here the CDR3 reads CASSRMGTKQETQYF. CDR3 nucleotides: TGTGCCAGCAGCCGGATGGGGACTAAACAAGAGACCCAGTACTTC.

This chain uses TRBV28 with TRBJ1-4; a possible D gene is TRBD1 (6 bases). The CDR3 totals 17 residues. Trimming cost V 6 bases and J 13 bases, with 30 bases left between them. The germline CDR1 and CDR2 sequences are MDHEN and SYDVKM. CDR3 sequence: CASRLSLGGAQSGVLFF. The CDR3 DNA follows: TGTGCCAGCAGACTTTCCCTAGGGGGGGCCCAGAGTGGAGTACTGTTTTTT.

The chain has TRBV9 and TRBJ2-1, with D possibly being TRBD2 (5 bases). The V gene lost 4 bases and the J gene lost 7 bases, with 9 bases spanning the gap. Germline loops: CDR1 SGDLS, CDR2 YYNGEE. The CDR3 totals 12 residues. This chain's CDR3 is CASSLTGNEQFF. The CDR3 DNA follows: TGTGCCAGCAGCCTTACGGGAAATGAGCAGTTCTTC.

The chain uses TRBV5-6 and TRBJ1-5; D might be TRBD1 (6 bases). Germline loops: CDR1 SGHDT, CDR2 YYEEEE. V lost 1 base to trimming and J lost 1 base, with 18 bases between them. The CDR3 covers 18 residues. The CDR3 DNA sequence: TGTGCCAGCAGCTTGTGTCACAGGGACCCGAGGAGCAATCAGCCCCAGCATTTT. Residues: CASSLCHRDPRSNQPQHF.

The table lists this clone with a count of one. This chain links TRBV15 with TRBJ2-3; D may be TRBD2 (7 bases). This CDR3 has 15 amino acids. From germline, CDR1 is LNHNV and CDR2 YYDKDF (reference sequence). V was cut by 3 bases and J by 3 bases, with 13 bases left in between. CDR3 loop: CATSRREGGTDTQYF. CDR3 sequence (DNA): TGTGCCACCAGCAGGAGGGAGGGGGGGACAGATACGCAGTATTTT.

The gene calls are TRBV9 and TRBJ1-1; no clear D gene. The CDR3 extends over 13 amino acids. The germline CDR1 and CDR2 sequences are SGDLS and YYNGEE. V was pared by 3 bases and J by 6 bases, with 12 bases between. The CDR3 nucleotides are TGTGCCAGCAGCGCCGGAACTATCGCTGAAGCTTTCTTT. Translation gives CASSAGTIAEAFF.

CDR3 nucleotides: TGTGCCAGCAGCTTGGACGGGGGATCCAGCACAGATACGCAGTATTTT. The encoded protein is CASSLDGGSSTDTQYF. The genes are TRBV5-4 and TRBJ2-3, with D perhaps matching TRBD2 (6 bases). CDR3 size: 16 residues. Looked up from germline, CDR1 is SGHNT and CDR2 is YYREEE (reference sequence). Trimming cost V 0 bases and J 0 bases, with 11 bases left between them.

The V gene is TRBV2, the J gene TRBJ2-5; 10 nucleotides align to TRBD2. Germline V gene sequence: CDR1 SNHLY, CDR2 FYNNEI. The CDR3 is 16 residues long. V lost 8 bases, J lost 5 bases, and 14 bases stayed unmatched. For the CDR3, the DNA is TGTGCCAGCGTTGGAGAAAGCGGGAGGGCCGGGGAGACCCAGTACTTC. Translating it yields CASVGESGRAGETQYF.

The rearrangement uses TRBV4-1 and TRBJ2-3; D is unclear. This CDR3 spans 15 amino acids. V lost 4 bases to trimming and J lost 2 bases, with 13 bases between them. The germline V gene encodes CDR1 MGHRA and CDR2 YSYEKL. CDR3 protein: CASSLILGITDTQYF. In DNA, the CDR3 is TGCGCCAGCAGCCTTATCCTGGGGATCACAGATACGCAGTATTTT.

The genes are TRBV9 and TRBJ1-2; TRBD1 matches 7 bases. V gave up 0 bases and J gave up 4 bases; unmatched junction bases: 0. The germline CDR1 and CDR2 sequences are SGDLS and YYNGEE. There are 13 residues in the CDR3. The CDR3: CASSVAGGYGYTF. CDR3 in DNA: TGTGCCAGCAGCGTAGCAGGGGGCTATGGCTACACCTTC.

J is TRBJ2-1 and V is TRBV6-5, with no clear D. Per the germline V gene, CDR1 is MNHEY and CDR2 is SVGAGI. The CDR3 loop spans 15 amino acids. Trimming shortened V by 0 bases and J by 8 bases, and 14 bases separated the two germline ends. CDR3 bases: TGTGCCAGCAGTTACTCGATGTATTCCGGGCATGAGCAGTTCTTC. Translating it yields CASSYSMYSGHEQFF.

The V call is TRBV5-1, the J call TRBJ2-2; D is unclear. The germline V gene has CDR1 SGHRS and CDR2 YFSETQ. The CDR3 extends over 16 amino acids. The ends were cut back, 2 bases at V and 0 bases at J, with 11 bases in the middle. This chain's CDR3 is CASSLQRFANTGELFF. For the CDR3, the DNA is TGCGCCAGCAGCTTACAGAGATTCGCGAACACCGGGGAGCTGTTTTTT.

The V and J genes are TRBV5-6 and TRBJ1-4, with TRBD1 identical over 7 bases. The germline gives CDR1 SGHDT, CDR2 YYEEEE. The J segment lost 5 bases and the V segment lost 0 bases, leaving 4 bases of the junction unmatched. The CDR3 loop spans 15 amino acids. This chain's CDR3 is CASSLGQGVNEKLFF. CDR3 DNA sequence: TGTGCCAGCAGCTTGGGTCAGGGGGTAAATGAAAAACTGTTTTTT.

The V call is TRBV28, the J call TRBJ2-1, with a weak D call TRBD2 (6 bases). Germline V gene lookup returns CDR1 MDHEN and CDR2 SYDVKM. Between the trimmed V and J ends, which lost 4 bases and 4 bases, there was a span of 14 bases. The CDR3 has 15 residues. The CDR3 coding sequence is TGTGCCAGCAGTTCCGGTAGCGGCCTTTACAATGAGCAGTTCTTC. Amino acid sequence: CASSSGSGLYNEQFF.

The CDR3 loop is CSVGRGAGETQYF. The CDR3 DNA sequence: TGCAGCGTTGGTAGGGGCGCAGGAGAGACCCAGTACTTC. The genes are TRBV29-1 and TRBJ2-5, with a possible D match to TRBD1 (5 bases). This CDR3 contains 13 residues. Trimming left V 4 bases short and J 4 bases short, with 13 bases between. The germline CDR1 and CDR2 sequences are SQVTM and ANQGSEA. Full variable domain (missing parts from reference TRBV29-1 and TRBJ2-5): SAVISQKPSRDICQRGTSLTIQCQVDSQVTMMFWYRQQPGQSLTLIATANQGSEATYESGFVIDKFPISRPNLTFSTLTVSNMSPEDSSIYLCSVGRGAGETQYFGPGTRLLVL.

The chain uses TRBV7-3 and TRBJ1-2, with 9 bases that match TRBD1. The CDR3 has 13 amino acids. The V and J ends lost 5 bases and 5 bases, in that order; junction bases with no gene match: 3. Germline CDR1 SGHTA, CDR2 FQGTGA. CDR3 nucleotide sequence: TGTGCCAGCAGCGTGACAGGGGGGTATGGCTACACCTTC. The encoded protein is CASSVTGGYGYTF.

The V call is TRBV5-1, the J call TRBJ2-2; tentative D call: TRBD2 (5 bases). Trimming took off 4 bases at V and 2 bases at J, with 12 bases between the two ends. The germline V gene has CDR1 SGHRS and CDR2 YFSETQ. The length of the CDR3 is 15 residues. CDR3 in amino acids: CASSPELANTGELFF. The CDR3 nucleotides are TGCGCCAGCAGCCCTGAGCTAGCTAACACCGGGGAGCTGTTTTTT.

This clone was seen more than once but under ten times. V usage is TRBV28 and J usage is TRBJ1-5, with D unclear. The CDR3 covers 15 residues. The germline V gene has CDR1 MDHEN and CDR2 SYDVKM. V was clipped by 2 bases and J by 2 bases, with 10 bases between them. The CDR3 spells CASSLQPVGNQPQHF. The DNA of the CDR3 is TGTGCCAGCAGTTTACAGCCCGTAGGCAATCAGCCCCAGCATTTT.

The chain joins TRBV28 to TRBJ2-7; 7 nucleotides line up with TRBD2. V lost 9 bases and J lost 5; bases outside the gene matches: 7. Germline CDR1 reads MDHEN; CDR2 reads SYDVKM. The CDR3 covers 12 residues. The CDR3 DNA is TGTGCCAGTTTCAGGGAGGGCCACGAGCAGTACTTC. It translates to CASFREGHEQYF.

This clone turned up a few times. The CDR3 reads CASSQDLGGWSDTQYF. The CDR3 DNA follows: TGTGCCAGCAGCCAAGATCTGGGAGGGTGGTCAGATACGCAGTATTTT. The J gene is TRBJ2-3, the V gene TRBV4-2; the match to TRBD2 covers 7 bases. The V gene end was trimmed by 0 bases and the J gene end by 4 bases; junction bases not matched to a gene: 7. Germline V gives CDR1 LGHNA, CDR2 YNFKEQ. The CDR3 runs to 16 residues.

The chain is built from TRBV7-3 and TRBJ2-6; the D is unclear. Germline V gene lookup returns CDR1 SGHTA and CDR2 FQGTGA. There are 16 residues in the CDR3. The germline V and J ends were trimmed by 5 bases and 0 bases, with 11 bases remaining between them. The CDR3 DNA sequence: TGTGCCAGCAGCCCCCGGGCCCCCTCTGGGGCCAACGTCCTGACTTTC. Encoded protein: CASSPRAPSGANVLTF.

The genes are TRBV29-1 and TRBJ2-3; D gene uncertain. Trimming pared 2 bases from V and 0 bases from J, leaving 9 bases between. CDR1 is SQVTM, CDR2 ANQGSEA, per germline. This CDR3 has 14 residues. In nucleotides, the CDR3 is TGCAGCGTTGAAAGGCTGGGTAGCACAGATACGCAGTATTTT. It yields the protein CSVERLGSTDTQYF.

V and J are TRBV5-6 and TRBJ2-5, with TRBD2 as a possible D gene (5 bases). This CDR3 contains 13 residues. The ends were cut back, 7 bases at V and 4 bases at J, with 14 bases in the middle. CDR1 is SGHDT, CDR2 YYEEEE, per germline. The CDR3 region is CASHRFAGETQYF. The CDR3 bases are TGTGCCAGCCATCGGTTCGCGGGAGAGACCCAGTACTTC.

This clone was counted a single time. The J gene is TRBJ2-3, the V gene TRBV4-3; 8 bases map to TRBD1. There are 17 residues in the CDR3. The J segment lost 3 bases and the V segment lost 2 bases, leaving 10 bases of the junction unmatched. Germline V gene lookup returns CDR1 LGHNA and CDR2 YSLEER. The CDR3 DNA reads TGCGCCAGCAGCCAATCCCTACCGGACAGGGAAACAGATACGCAGTATTTT. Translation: CASSQSLPDRETDTQYF.

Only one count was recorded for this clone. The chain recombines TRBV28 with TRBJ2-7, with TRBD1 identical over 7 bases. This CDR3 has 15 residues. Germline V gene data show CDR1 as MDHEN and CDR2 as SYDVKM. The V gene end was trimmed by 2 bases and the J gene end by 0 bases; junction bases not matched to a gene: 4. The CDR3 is CASSLGGQVSYEQYF. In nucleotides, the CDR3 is TGTGCCAGCAGTTTAGGAGGACAGGTCTCCTACGAGCAGTACTTC.

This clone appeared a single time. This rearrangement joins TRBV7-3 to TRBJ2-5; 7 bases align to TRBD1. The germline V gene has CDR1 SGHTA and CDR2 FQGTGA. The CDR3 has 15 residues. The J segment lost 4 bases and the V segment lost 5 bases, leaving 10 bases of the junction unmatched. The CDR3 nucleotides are TGTGCCAGCAGCCCAACAGGGGCTAGGAGAGAGACCCAGTACTTC. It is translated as CASSPTGARRETQYF.

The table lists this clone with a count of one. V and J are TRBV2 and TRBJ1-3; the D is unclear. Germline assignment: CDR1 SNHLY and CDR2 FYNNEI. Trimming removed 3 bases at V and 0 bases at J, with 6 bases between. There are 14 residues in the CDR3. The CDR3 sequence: CASSDSSSGNTIYF. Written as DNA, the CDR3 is TGTGCCAGCAGTGACAGTTCCTCTGGAAACACCATATATTTT.